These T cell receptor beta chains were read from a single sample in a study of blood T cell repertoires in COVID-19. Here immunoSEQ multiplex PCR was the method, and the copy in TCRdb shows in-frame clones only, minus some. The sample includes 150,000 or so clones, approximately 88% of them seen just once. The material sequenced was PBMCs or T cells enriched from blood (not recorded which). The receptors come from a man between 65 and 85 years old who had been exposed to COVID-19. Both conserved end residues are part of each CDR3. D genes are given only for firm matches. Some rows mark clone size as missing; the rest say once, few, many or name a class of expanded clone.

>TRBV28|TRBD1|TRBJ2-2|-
TGTGCCGCACAGGGGCGCACCGGGGAGCTGTTTTTT
CAAQGRTGELFF
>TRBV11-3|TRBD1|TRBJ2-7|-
TGTGCCAGCAGTCCCGGGGACAGTAGCTACGAGCAGTACTTC
CASSPGDSSYEQYF
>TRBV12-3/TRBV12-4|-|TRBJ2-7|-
TGTGCCAGCAGTTCACAGGGCTACGAGCAGTACTTC
CASSSQGYEQYF
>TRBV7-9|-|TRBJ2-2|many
TGTGCCAGCAACAGCGGGTCCATAAACACCGGGGAGCTGTTTTTT
CASNSGSINTGELFF
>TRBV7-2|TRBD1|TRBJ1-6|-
TGTGCCAGCAGCTTTTGGGGACAGGTGGGCTCACCCCTCCACTTT
CASSFWGQVGSPLHF
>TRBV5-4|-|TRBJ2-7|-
TGTGCCAGCAGTATAATCGGCGGGGCCGCCCCTCGGGAGCAGTACTTC
CASSIIGGAAPREQYF
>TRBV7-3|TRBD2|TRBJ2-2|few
TGTGCCAGCAGCTCCGTTAGCGGGGGGAACACCGGGGAGCTGTTTTTT
CASSSVSGGNTGELFF
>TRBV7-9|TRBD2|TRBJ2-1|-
TGTGCCAGCAGCTTTGCTAGCGGGAGGACCGTGCAGTTCTTC
CASSFASGRTVQFF
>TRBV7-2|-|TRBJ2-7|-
TGTGCCAGCAGCTTAGCGCCGGGATACGAGCAGTACTTC
CASSLAPGYEQYF
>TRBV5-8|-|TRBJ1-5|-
TGTGCCAGCAGCCCAGGGACATTCGGCAATCAGCCCCAGCATTTT
CASSPGTFGNQPQHF
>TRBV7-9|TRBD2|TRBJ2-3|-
TGTGCCAGCAGCCCCCAGTGGAGCGGGGGGGCCAGGACAGATACGCAGTATTTT
CASSPQWSGGARTDTQYF
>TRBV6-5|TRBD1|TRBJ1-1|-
TGTGCCAGCAGGAAACCTACAGGGGGCACTGAAGCTTTCTTT
CASRKPTGGTEAFF
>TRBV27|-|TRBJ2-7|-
TGTGCCAGCAGTCCGGGACTTCTCGCCTACGAGCAGTACTTC
CASSPGLLAYEQYF
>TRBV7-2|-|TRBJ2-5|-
TGTGCCAGCAGCTTCCCTACTAGACCAGAGACCCAGTACTTC
CASSFPTRPETQYF
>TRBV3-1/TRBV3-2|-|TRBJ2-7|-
TGTGCCAGCAGCCTCGGACGGGGTCCCTACGAGCAGTACTTC
CASSLGRGPYEQYF
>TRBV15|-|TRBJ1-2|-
TGTGCCACCAGCTTTCCAGGTGTTAGTATCAATGGCTACACCTTC
CATSFPGVSINGYTF
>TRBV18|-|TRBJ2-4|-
TGTGCCAGCTCACCGAGGATAGGAATAGAGCCGCTCGCCAAAAACATTCAGTACTTC
CASSPRIGIEPLAKNIQYF
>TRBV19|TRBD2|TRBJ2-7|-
TGTGCCAGTAGCCAGGGACTAGCGGGGGCCTCGAGCTCCTACGAGCAGTACTTC
CASSQGLAGASSSYEQYF
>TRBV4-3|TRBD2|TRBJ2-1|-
TGCGCCAGCAGCCAAGACGGTGGGAGACTAGCGGATTCCTACAATGAGCAGTTCTTC
CASSQDGGRLADSYNEQFF
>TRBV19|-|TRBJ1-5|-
TGTGCCAGTAGTCCCCAAGGACAGAGAAGCAATCAGCCCCAGCATTTT
CASSPQGQRSNQPQHF
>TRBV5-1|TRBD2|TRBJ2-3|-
TGCGCCAGCAGCCCGCTCGGCGGGGGGGCCGGGGAAGCAGATACGCAGTATTTT
CASSPLGGGAGEADTQYF
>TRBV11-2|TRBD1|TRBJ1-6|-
TGTGCCAGCAGCTTAGGAGGGACAGGGAAGGGATCACCCCTCCACTTT
CASSLGGTGKGSPLHF
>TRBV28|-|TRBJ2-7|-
TGTGCCAGCAGTACAGGGGGGGTAAGAAACGAGCAGTACTTC
CASSTGGVRNEQYF
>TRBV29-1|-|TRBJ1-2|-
TGCAGCGTTGTTGGCCGGGGGGGATATGGCTACACCTTC
CSVVGRGGYGYTF
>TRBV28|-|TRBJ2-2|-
TGTGCCAGCAGTACGACAGAGAGGAAGGGCGGGGAGCTGTTTTTT
CASSTTERKGGELFF
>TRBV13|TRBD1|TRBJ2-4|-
TGTGCCAGCAGCGCCCCGGGACAGGGGGACATTCAGTACTTC
CASSAPGQGDIQYF
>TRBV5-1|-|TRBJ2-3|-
TGCGCCAGCAGCTCGCCAGTGGGCAGGGGAAACACAGATACGCAGTATTTT
CASSSPVGRGNTDTQYF
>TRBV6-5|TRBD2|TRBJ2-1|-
TGTGCCAGCAGTCCCCCGGGGGGCTACAATGAGCAGTTCTTC
CASSPPGGYNEQFF
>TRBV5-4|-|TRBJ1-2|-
TGTGCCACGACAACCCTCACCGTCGGCTACACCTTC
CATTTLTVGYTF
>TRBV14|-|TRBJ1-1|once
TGTGCCAGCAGCCACGGGGTGAACACTGAAGCTTTCTTT
CASSHGVNTEAFF
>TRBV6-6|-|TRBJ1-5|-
TGTGCCAGTGGGGGCGGGGGTAGCAATCGTGTACAGCCCCAGCATTTT
CASGGGGSNRVQPQHF
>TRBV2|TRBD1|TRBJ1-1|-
TGTGCCAGCAGTGAGTGGGACAGGGGCACTGAAGCTTTCTTT
CASSEWDRGTEAFF
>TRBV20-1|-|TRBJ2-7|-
TGCAGTGCTAGGACAGGAGACCACCAGTACTTC
CSARTGDHQYF
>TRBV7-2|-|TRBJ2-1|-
TGTGCAACCGACGAGGGGGTGAGGTATGAGCAGTTCTTC
CATDEGVRYEQFF
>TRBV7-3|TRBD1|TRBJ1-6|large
TGTGCCAGCAGCTTATTTGGGGGGCCCGGGACAGTGGCAAATTCACCCCTCCACTTT
CASSLFGGPGTVANSPLHF
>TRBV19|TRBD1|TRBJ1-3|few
TGTGCCAGTAGCCTATCGGACAGGGGGACTGGAAACACCATATATTTT
CASSLSDRGTGNTIYF
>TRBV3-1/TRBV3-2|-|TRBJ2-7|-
TGTGCCAGCAGCCCCCGTCGGGGCGAGCAGTACTTC
CASSPRRGEQYF
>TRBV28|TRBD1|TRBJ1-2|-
TGTGCCAGCAGCGGATTGACAGGGGAACACTATGGCTACACCTTC
CASSGLTGEHYGYTF
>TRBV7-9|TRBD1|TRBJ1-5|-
TGTGCCAGCAGCTGGTCCGGACAGGGTAGACATCAGCCCCAGCATTTT
CASSWSGQGRHQPQHF